This TCR beta chain was profiled in a study of T cell changes during pregnancy in multiple sclerosis. The CDR3 consists of 14 residues. The germline V gene has CDR1 KGHSH and CDR2 LQKENI. Trimming shortened V by 1 base and J by 1 base, and 7 bases separated the two germline ends. Here immunoSEQ multiplex PCR was the method, and the copy in TCRdb shows in-frame clones only, minus some. Among tens of thousands of clones listed, roughly 91% were seen once. The chain employs TRBV18 and TRBJ2-5; D uncertain. The specimen was peripheral blood, collected in the second trimester of pregnancy. The clonotype was recovered from a female donor with multiple sclerosis, enrolled in a pregnancy study. Written as DNA, the CDR3 is TGTGCCAGCTCACCACTTTTCATCCAAGAGACCCAGTACTTC. This gives the protein CASSPLFIQETQYF.